Listed below are T cell receptor beta chains from one sample, sequenced in a study of breast tumors, draining lymph nodes, adjacent tissues. TCRdb analysed the multiplex PCR reads with MiXCR anew, one entry per CDR3 protein. The sample contains tens of thousands of distinct CDR3 sequences, more than 50% of which appear only once. Sequenced input: breast tumor tissue. The origin of the receptors is a female donor with breast cancer. Some clones in this sample may be carry-over from other donors' samples. Both conserved end residues are part of each CDR3. Each record gives: J gene, V gene, CDR3 protein.

TRBJ2-7	TRBV7-2	CASSTSAGGIYEQYF
TRBJ1-2	TRBV11-2	CASSLEGLRGPGYGYTF
TRBJ1-4	TRBV4-1	CASSAGQGDEKLFF
TRBJ2-7	TRBV7-9	CASSDRNGGGGGYEQYF
TRBJ2-3	TRBV7-9	CASSYSTGPSTDTQYF
TRBJ2-1	TRBV24-1	CATSDRRGYEQFF
TRBJ2-1	TRBV29-1	CSVERGANPSSYNEQFF
TRBJ2-1	TRBV27	CASSPGTTYNEQFF
TRBJ2-1	TRBV19	CASSSPAGLGAPNEQFF
TRBJ1-2	TRBV5-1	CASSLGVPGRYGYTF
TRBJ1-1	TRBV6-5	CASHPWGGAGNTEAFF
TRBJ2-6	TRBV5-4	CASSFSGANVLTF
TRBJ1-2	TRBV6-5	CASSQPGGGGYTF
TRBJ2-5	TRBV20-1	CSAREVAGVATQYF
TRBJ2-3	TRBV29-1	CSITGSTDTQYF
TRBJ1-2	TRBV28	CASSVDRGNYGYTF
TRBJ1-4	TRBV12-3/TRBV12-4	CASSSQGDRNEELFF
TRBJ2-2	TRBV11-3	CASSSYTGELFF
TRBJ1-2	TRBV12-3/TRBV12-4	CASSKRTGGYGYTF
TRBJ2-7	TRBV20-1	CSARDQGDRDLYEQYF
TRBJ2-7	TRBV3-1	CASSQQAVPGYEQYF
TRBJ1-2	TRBV10-2	CASSELGTSGGYGYSF
TRBJ2-5	TRBV20-1	CSAGSGRIKTQYF
TRBJ2-5	TRBV3-2	CASSGGGLRETQYF
TRBJ1-2	TRBV11-2	CASSQRHGGAQSYTF
TRBJ2-1	TRBV5-8	CASSLAGGENNEQFF
TRBJ2-7	TRBV10-3	CAISGGAYEQYF
TRBJ1-6	TRBV7-3	CASSFYICSARPGNRSPLHF
TRBJ1-6	TRBV7-2	CASSPVPRPTNSPLHF